This T cell receptor beta chain originates from a study of neurological immune-mediated disorders. The time point here: longitudinal time-point 3. Trimming took off 8 bases at V and 1 base at J, with 14 bases between the two ends. The CDR3 sequence is 14 residues long. Germline CDR1 SEHNR, CDR2 FQNEAQ (reference sequence). Over 160 million TCR-beta sequences from 15-18 subjects were obtained in each sequencing run. TCRdb redid the calling of the 5' RACE reads with MiXCR, one entry per CDR3 protein. The sample yields around 97,000 distinct CDR3 sequences, approximately 10% seen once. This clonotype was counted ten times or more.

The receptor was isolated from a female donor with HTLV-1-associated myelopathy (HAM/TSP). The V and J genes are TRBV7-9 and TRBJ2-5; D remains ambiguous. The sample taken for sequencing was PBMCs. Written as DNA, the CDR3 is TGTGCCAGCGGTGGAGCGCTACTCCAAGAGACCCAGTACTTC. Translating it yields CASGGALLQETQYF.